The next 30 T cell receptor beta chains were all read from a single sample in a study of T cell responses to AZD1222 COVID-19 vaccine. Sequenced by immunoSEQ multiplex PCR; TCRdb stores in-frame clones only, minus some. The sample includes under 150,000 clones, approximately 90% of them seen just once. The sequenced sample was peripheral blood, obtained on day 0 of AZD1222 vaccination. Receptors originate from an adult in good health.

This CDR3 reads CASSWDRNTEAFF. The CDR3 bases are TGTGCCAGCAGTTGGGACAGGAACACTGAAGCTTTCTTT. This rearrangement joins TRBV27 to TRBJ1-1; 7 bases are a match to TRBD1. The CDR3 contains 13 residues. Germline V gene lookup returns CDR1 MNHEY and CDR2 SMNVEV (reference sequence). V lost 4 bases and J lost 1; bases outside the gene matches: 0.

This clone was observed a single time. V and J are TRBV5-4 and TRBJ2-1; 8 bases line up with TRBD2. This CDR3 region has 16 residues. The V gene's germline CDR1 is SGHNT and CDR2 YYREEE (reference sequence). With 1 base clipped from V and 2 bases from J, the junction kept 5 bases outside the gene matches. The CDR3 DNA reads TGTGCCAGCAGCTTGCGTACTAGCGGTACCTACAATGAGCAGTTCTTC. Its protein product is CASSLRTSGTYNEQFF.

V and J are TRBV28 and TRBJ1-2; a possible D gene is TRBD1 (5 bases). V lost 5 bases, J lost 8 bases, and 18 bases lay in between. Germline V gene data show CDR1 as MDHEN and CDR2 as SYDVKM. The length of the CDR3 is 14 residues. In nucleotides, the CDR3 is TGTGCCAGCAGTACCGACGGGGGATTTAGGGGCTACACCTTC. Translation: CASSTDGGFRGYTF.

J is TRBJ2-3 and V is TRBV19, with D uncertain. V lost 3 bases, J lost 2 bases, and 6 bases lay in between. The CDR3 covers 13 residues. The germline gives CDR1 LNHDA, CDR2 SQIVND (reference sequence). In DNA form, the CDR3 reads TGTGCCAGTAGTATGACCCACACAGATACGCAGTATTTT. This codes for CASSMTHTDTQYF. Complete variable domain (other parts from reference TRBV19 and TRBJ2-3): DGGITQSPKYLFRKEGQNVTLSCEQNLNHDAMYWYRQDPGQGLRLIYYSQIVNDFQKGDIAEGYSVSREKKESFPLTVTSAQKNPTAFYLCASSMTHTDTQYFGPGTRLTVL.

V gene TRBV5-1 combines with J gene TRBJ2-1; TRBD2 matches at 9 bases. Per germline, CDR1 SGHRS and CDR2 YFSETQ. The junction had 8 bases not matched to a gene; V was cut back by 0 bases and J by 10 bases. The CDR3 length is 15 residues. CDR3 in DNA: TGCGCCAGCAGCTTGGCCGCTCTAGCGGGAAAGGAGCAGTTCTTC. Protein: CASSLAALAGKEQFF.

CDR3 DNA: TGTGCCTGGAGTGTAATAGAGGACACTGAAGCTTTCTTT. It encodes CAWSVIEDTEAFF. The chain uses TRBV30 and TRBJ1-1; D ambiguous. Germline V gene sequence: CDR1 GTSNPN, CDR2 SVGIG (reference sequence). The V gene lost 0 bases and the J gene lost 3 bases, with 8 bases spanning the gap. The CDR3 is 13 residues long.

The chain uses TRBV9 and TRBJ2-1; 8 nucleotides line up with TRBD1. The CDR3 contains 17 residues. V shed 1 base, J shed 7 bases, and the junction held 13 bases outside the gene matches. Looked up from germline, CDR1 is SGDLS and CDR2 is YYNGEE. Here the CDR3 reads CASSVSLPGGAENEQFF. CDR3 in DNA: TGTGCCAGCAGCGTAAGTTTACCAGGGGGCGCCGAAAATGAGCAGTTCTTC.

This chain links TRBV28 with TRBJ2-7; 12 positions match TRBD2. V trimming: 5 bases; J trimming: 7 bases; junction bases outside the gene matches: 3. Germline CDR1 reads MDHEN; CDR2 reads SYDVKM. The CDR3 runs to 13 residues. DNA for the CDR3: TGTGCCAGCAGTCGGGGACTAGCGGGTGAGCAGTACTTC. Translating it yields CASSRGLAGEQYF. Filled out from reference TRBV28 and TRBJ2-7, the complete variable domain reads DVKVTQSSRYLVKRTGEKVFLECVQDMDHENMFWYRQDPGLGLRLIYFSYDVKMKEKGDIPEGYSVSREKKERFSLILESASTNQTSMYLCASSRGLAGEQYFGPGTRLTVT.

The V and J genes are TRBV6-5 and TRBJ2-7; D uncertain. V was cut by 3 bases and J by 4 bases, with 13 bases left in between. This CDR3 contains 14 residues. CDR1 and CDR2 (germline): MNHEY, SVGAGI. The CDR3 protein is CASSYRVAEYEQYF. Written as DNA, the CDR3 is TGTGCCAGCAGTTATAGGGTAGCCGAGTACGAGCAGTACTTC.

The CDR3 loop is CSVATDSLNTEAFF. CDR3 coding DNA: TGCAGCGTTGCAACGGACTCCTTGAACACTGAAGCTTTCTTT. This chain links TRBV29-1 with TRBJ1-1; D is undetermined. CDR1 SQVTM and CDR2 ANQGSEA come from the germline V gene. The CDR3 consists of 14 residues. V was pared by 4 bases and J by 0 bases, with 12 bases between.

This clone has more than one count but fewer than ten. The J gene is TRBJ2-2, the V gene TRBV5-6; no reliable D call. V was clipped by 0 bases and J by 5 bases, with 8 bases between them. The CDR3 consists of 14 residues. Germline CDR1 SGHDT, CDR2 YYEEEE. CDR3 loop: CASSLGVPTGELFF. CDR3 nucleotides: TGTGCCAGCAGCTTGGGCGTTCCGACCGGGGAGCTGTTTTTT.

The V call is TRBV5-4, the J call TRBJ2-1; 8 positions agree with TRBD2. Germline CDR1 reads SGHNT; CDR2 reads YYREEE (reference sequence). The CDR3 is made up of 18 amino acids. The ends lost 7 bases at V and 1 base at J; junction bases unmatched: 16. CDR3 nucleotides: TGTGCCAGCGATCCGGGACTAGGAATTACGGGGTCCTACAATGAGCAGTTCTTC. This sequence encodes CASDPGLGITGSYNEQFF.

The rearrangement uses TRBV9 and TRBJ2-7; 7 nucleotides align to TRBD1. The CDR3 totals 15 residues. Trimming cost V 2 bases and J 4 bases; bases outside gene matches: 9. The germline V gene has CDR1 SGDLS and CDR2 YYNGEE. This chain's CDR3 is CASSVGTEPVYEQYF. CDR3 nucleotides: TGTGCCAGCAGCGTGGGGACAGAGCCCGTTTACGAGCAGTACTTC.

This chain connects TRBV28 to TRBJ2-1; possible D gene TRBD1, 5 bases. V lost 5 bases, J lost 8 bases, and 10 bases lay in between. The germline V gene has CDR1 MDHEN and CDR2 SYDVKM. The CDR3 is 12 residues long. DNA for the CDR3: TGTGCCAGCAGTCCTGACAGCTATGAGCAGTTCTTC. Protein product: CASSPDSYEQFF.

The chain links TRBV19 to TRBJ2-2, with 9 bases fitting TRBD1. The CDR3 spans 15 residues. The V and J ends lost 5 bases and 6 bases, in that order; junction bases with no gene match: 7. CDR1 and CDR2 (germline): LNHDA, SQIVND (reference sequence). The CDR3 spells CASSYGTGRPGELFF. The CDR3 coding sequence is TGTGCCAGTAGTTACGGGACAGGGAGACCCGGGGAGCTGTTTTTT.

This chain joins TRBV24-1 and TRBJ2-3, with no clear D. The CDR3 is made up of 12 amino acids. Between the trimmed V and J ends, which lost 7 bases and 0 bases, there was a span of 4 bases. Germline V lookup: CDR1 KGHDR, CDR2 SFDVKD. CDR3 coding DNA: TGTGCCACCAGAGACAGCACAGATACGCAGTATTTT. Translating gives CATRDSTDTQYF.

The rearrangement uses TRBV7-2 and TRBJ2-5; D possibly corresponds to TRBD1 (5 bases). The CDR3 is made up of 17 amino acids. Trimming pared 1 base from V and 1 base from J, leaving 16 bases between. Germline V CDR1 and CDR2: SGHTA, FQGNSA. The CDR3 protein is CASSLGPSPRGQETQYF. CDR3 sequence (DNA): TGTGCCAGCAGCTTAGGCCCAAGTCCTAGGGGCCAAGAGACCCAGTACTTC.

The rearrangement joins TRBV27 to TRBJ1-5; no clear D. The CDR3 sequence is 14 residues long. The V gene lost 3 bases and the J gene lost 4 bases, with 10 bases spanning the gap. CDR1 and CDR2 from the germline V gene are MNHEY and SMNVEV (reference sequence). CDR3 sequence: CASSLRVENQPQHF. Here the CDR3 DNA reads TGTGCCAGCAGTTTGAGGGTTGAAAATCAGCCCCAGCATTTT.

This rearrangement joins TRBV5-1 to TRBJ2-1, with a possible D match to TRBD2 (5 bases). V was pared by 5 bases and J by 6 bases, with 18 bases between. Germline V gene lookup returns CDR1 SGHRS and CDR2 YFSETQ. This CDR3 spans 15 amino acids. Here the CDR3 DNA reads TGCGCCAGCAGAATGGAGGTTTGGGATTCCAATGAGCAGTTCTTC. Translating gives CASRMEVWDSNEQFF.

This chain joins TRBV5-4 and TRBJ2-1; possibly TRBD1 for D (6 bases). Trimming cost V 6 bases and J 0 bases, with 16 bases left between them. CDR3 length equals 16 residues. Germline CDR1 is SGHNT and CDR2 is YYREEE (reference sequence). CDR3 in DNA: TGTGCCAGCACCCTTGACAGGTCCCGCTCCTACAATGAGCAGTTCTTC. This encodes CASTLDRSRSYNEQFF.

The chain joins TRBV19 to TRBJ1-5; tentative D call: TRBD1 (5 bases). The CDR3 covers 15 residues. Germline V lookup: CDR1 LNHDA, CDR2 SQIVND (reference sequence). V lost 6 bases and J 4 bases, leaving 16 bases between the germline ends. This chain's CDR3 is CASSPGTFFNQPQHF. The CDR3 DNA follows: TGTGCCAGTAGCCCCGGGACGTTCTTTAATCAGCCCCAGCATTTT.

The genes are TRBV11-3 and TRBJ2-3, with TRBD2 matching 8 bases. The V and J ends lost 5 bases and 5 bases, in that order; junction bases with no gene match: 12. Germline CDR1 SGHNT, CDR2 YENEEA. The CDR3 covers 16 residues. CDR3 amino acids: CASSHGSGSSEDTQYF. The CDR3 DNA reads TGTGCCAGCAGCCACGGCAGCGGGAGTTCCGAAGATACGCAGTATTTT.

In DNA form, the CDR3 reads TGTGCCAGCAGCCAAGTGGACAGCTCTGGGGCCAACGTCCTGACTTTC. It is translated as CASSQVDSSGANVLTF. The chain recombines TRBV4-2 with TRBJ2-6; D is perhaps TRBD1 (6 bases). This CDR3 spans 16 amino acids. Per the germline V gene, CDR1 is LGHNA and CDR2 is YNFKEQ. Trimming cost V 1 base and J 0 bases, with 7 bases left between them.

The J gene is TRBJ1-2, the V gene TRBV2, with D unclear. The V gene's germline CDR1 is SNHLY and CDR2 FYNNEI. CDR3 size: 10 residues. The V end was cut by 6 bases, the J end by 8 bases, with 7 bases between. The CDR3 reads CASRGLGYTF. In DNA, the CDR3 is TGTGCCAGCAGGGGGTTGGGCTACACCTTC.

This chain links TRBV7-9 with TRBJ1-1; tentatively, D is TRBD1 (6 bases). CDR1 is SEHNR, CDR2 FQNEAQ, per germline (reference sequence). Trimming removed 2 bases at V and 4 bases at J, with 20 bases between. There are 17 residues in the CDR3. The CDR3 DNA follows: TGTGCCAGCAGCTTACCCCGATTGGGGGGCTTAAGCACTGAAGCTTTCTTT. Its translation: CASSLPRLGGLSTEAFF.

The genes are TRBV5-1 and TRBJ2-2, with 9 positions matching TRBD1. J gave up 2 bases and V 9 bases, and 11 bases lay outside the gene matches. The CDR3 has 16 residues. CDR1 and CDR2 from the germline V gene are SGHRS and YFSETQ. The CDR3 DNA follows: TGCGCCACCACTACGGACAGGGGCGCAAACACCGGGGAGCTGTTTTTT. Translating gives CATTTDRGANTGELFF. Supplemented by reference TRBV5-1 and TRBJ2-2, the full variable domain reads KAGVTQTPRYLIKTRGQQVTLSCSPISGHRSVSWYQQTPGQGLQFLFEYFSETQRNKGNFPGRFSGRQFSNSRSEMNVSTLELGDSALYLCATTTDRGANTGELFFGEGSRLTVL.

The chain couples TRBV20-1 to TRBJ2-2, with D perhaps matching TRBD1 (5 bases). The CDR3 extends over 14 amino acids. V lost 3 bases to trimming and J lost 3 bases, with 11 bases between them. Per germline, CDR1 DFQATT and CDR2 SNEGSKA (reference sequence). This CDR3 is CSASKDTHTGELFF. DNA of the CDR3: TGCAGTGCTAGTAAGGACACGCACACCGGGGAGCTGTTTTTT.

The chain carries TRBV15 and TRBJ2-1; D not certain. The ends were cut back, 9 bases at V and 4 bases at J, with 13 bases in the middle. Germline V gene sequence: CDR1 LNHNV, CDR2 YYDKDF (reference sequence). The CDR3 is made up of 13 amino acids. For the CDR3, the DNA is TGTGCCACTTCGGGTCCATATTACAATGAGCAGTTCTTC. This codes for CATSGPYYNEQFF.

The chain combines TRBV10-3 with TRBJ2-2; tentatively, D is TRBD2 (5 bases). The CDR3 has 16 amino acids. V shed 0 bases and J shed 6 bases, with 14 bases lying between them. CDR1 and CDR2 (germline): ENHRY, SYGVKD. The CDR3 DNA reads as TGTGCCATCAGTGAGTCGCCAGGAGGTGCATCCGGGGAGCTGTTTTTT. Its translation: CAISESPGGASGELFF.

The chain links TRBV7-9 to TRBJ2-3; a possible D gene is TRBD1 (6 bases). Germline CDR1 is SEHNR and CDR2 is FQNEAQ (reference sequence). Deletions cut 5 bases from V and 0 bases from J, with 9 bases between. The CDR3 covers 14 residues. This CDR3 reads CASSATGSTDTQYF. The CDR3 DNA is TGTGCCAGCAGCGCTACAGGGAGCACAGATACGCAGTATTTT.